This TCR beta chain appears in the sequencing data of a study of blood T cell repertoires in COVID-19. Study context: Collection of acute and convalescent COVID-19 samples took place in the United States, Italy and Spain. The cDNA or gDNA used as material had been derived from T cells, B-cell-depleted T cells, or PBMCs.

Looked up from germline, CDR1 is KGHSH and CDR2 is LQKENI. The CDR3 length is 17 residues. J gave up 8 bases and V 3 bases, and 11 bases lay outside the gene matches. In the authors' methods: Using reference gene primer amplification, nucleated cell counts were estimated. The method was immunoSEQ multiplex PCR; TCRdb's version includes in-frame clones alone and lacks a portion of them. D and trimming come from the DNA, and the V and J calls and clone size come from that table. The repertoire consists of 95,000 to 130,000 clones, with approximately 82% occurring once and the leading ten covering 7.5%.

This chain connects TRBV18 to TRBJ2-2; TRBD2 agrees at 11 bases. Sequencing was performed on peripheral blood. The clonotype originates from a man in his 70s with active or convalescent COVID-19. This CDR3 is CASSPRTSGSTTGELFF. The DNA for the CDR3 is TGTGCCAGCTCACCTCGAACTAGCGGGAGCACGACGGGGGAGCTGTTTTTT.